The rows below give T cell receptor beta chains drawn from one sample of a study of PD-1 blockade in classical Hodgkin lymphoma. Libraries were prepared by immunoSEQ multiplex PCR; TCRdb keeps only in-frame clonotypes and omits some of them. The sample consists of about 46,000 clones, 65% to 85% of them appearing once. The sample was peripheral blood mononuclear cells (PBMCs), taken at baseline. Receptor source: a human donor with classical Hodgkin lymphoma. Both conserved end residues are part of each CDR3. The D gene is left open where the match is weak. Clone size appears in some rows only: once, few, many, or a class for an expanded clone.

V: TRBV19
D: TRBD1
J: TRBJ2-7
size: .
CDR3: CASSIGDRFLDEQYF
DNA: TGTGCCAGTAGTATTGGGGACAGATTCCTGGACGAGCAGTACTTC

V: TRBV2
D: .
J: TRBJ2-5
size: .
CDR3: CASSEAAGVVETQYF
DNA: TGTGCCAGCAGTGAAGCGGCAGGGGTCGTGGAGACCCAGTACTTC

V: TRBV7-2
D: .
J: TRBJ1-2
size: .
CDR3: CASSFEVSYGYTF
DNA: TGTGCCAGCAGCTTCGAGGTCTCGTATGGCTACACCTTC

V: TRBV9
D: .
J: TRBJ1-2
size: .
CDR3: CASSVGVEDYGYTF
DNA: TGTGCCAGCAGCGTAGGGGTGGAGGACTATGGCTACACCTTC

V: TRBV30
D: .
J: TRBJ1-1
size: once
CDR3: CAWSVGSNTEAFF
DNA: TGTGCCTGGAGTGTCGGGTCGAACACTGAAGCTTTCTTT

V: TRBV2
D: TRBD1
J: TRBJ2-5
size: few
CDR3: CATNQGEETQYF
DNA: TGTGCCACCAACCAGGGGGAAGAGACCCAGTACTTC

V: TRBV27
D: .
J: TRBJ1-5
size: .
CDR3: CASSRSNQPQHF
DNA: TGTGCCAGCAGCCGTAGCAATCAGCCCCAGCATTTT

V: TRBV27
D: TRBD1
J: TRBJ2-7
size: few
CDR3: CASSLWDRGFYEQYF
DNA: TGTGCCAGCAGTTTATGGGACAGGGGTTTCTACGAGCAGTACTTC

V: TRBV6-5
D: TRBD2
J: TRBJ2-1
size: .
CDR3: CASSYGGGPYNEQFF
DNA: TGTGCCAGCAGTTACGGGGGAGGGCCCTACAATGAGCAGTTCTTC

V: TRBV6-5
D: .
J: TRBJ2-3
size: .
CDR3: CASSYSYSTDTQYF
DNA: TGTGCCAGCAGTTACTCGTACAGCACAGATACGCAGTATTTT

V: TRBV27
D: .
J: TRBJ1-5
size: .
CDR3: CASSARNQPQHF
DNA: TGTGCCAGCAGTGCCCGGAATCAGCCCCAGCATTTT

V: TRBV20-1
D: .
J: TRBJ1-2
size: .
CDR3: CSAERENGYTF
DNA: TGCAGTGCCGAACGGGAAAATGGCTACACCTTC

V: TRBV2
D: TRBD1
J: TRBJ2-3
size: .
CDR3: CASSRDRGKDTQYF
DNA: TGTGCCAGCAGTAGGGACAGGGGGAAAGATACGCAGTATTTT

V: TRBV7-3
D: TRBD2
J: TRBJ2-5
size: .
CDR3: CASSELAGGKETQYF
DNA: TGTGCCAGCAGCGAACTAGCGGGGGGAAAAGAGACCCAGTACTTC

V: TRBV11-3
D: TRBD2
J: TRBJ2-5
size: .
CDR3: CASSPRGLVLETQYF
DNA: TGTGCCAGCAGCCCTCGAGGACTAGTCCTAGAGACCCAGTACTTC

V: TRBV18
D: .
J: TRBJ2-1
size: .
CDR3: CASSLQRVPWNEQFF
DNA: TGTGCCAGCTCACTCCAGCGGGTTCCTTGGAATGAGCAGTTCTTC

V: TRBV6-5
D: TRBD1
J: TRBJ2-7
size: .
CDR3: CASSYAQGHDEQYF
DNA: TGTGCCAGCAGTTACGCACAGGGGCATGACGAGCAGTACTTC

V: TRBV5-6
D: .
J: TRBJ1-3
size: .
CDR3: CASSSRGPGRWKHIYF
DNA: TGTGCCAGCAGCTCCAGAGGGCCAGGGAGGTGGAAACACATATATTTT

V: TRBV28
D: TRBD2
J: TRBJ2-2
size: few
CDR3: CASSWTSVAGELFF
DNA: TGTGCCAGCAGCTGGACTAGTGTGGCCGGGGAGCTGTTTTTT

V: TRBV5-1
D: .
J: TRBJ2-3
size: .
CDR3: CASSPLTLGDTQYF
DNA: TGCGCCAGCAGCCCCCTAACACTGGGGGATACGCAGTATTTT

V: TRBV9
D: .
J: TRBJ2-1
size: few
CDR3: CASSAGTYNEQFF
DNA: TGTGCCAGCAGCGCAGGGACTTACAATGAGCAGTTCTTC

V: TRBV2
D: TRBD2
J: TRBJ2-1
size: .
CDR3: CASSWDYQATYNEQFF
DNA: TGTGCCAGCAGTTGGGACTACCAAGCCACTTACAATGAGCAGTTCTTC

V: TRBV21-1
D: .
J: TRBJ1-5
size: few
CDR3: CARPKGKTGTGIDSNQPQHF
DNA: TGTGCCAGGCCTAAGGGGAAGACAGGGACAGGGATCGATAGCAATCAGCCCCAGCATTTT

V: TRBV28
D: TRBD1
J: TRBJ1-2
size: .
CDR3: CASSPRTGYYGYTF
DNA: TGTGCCAGCAGCCCACGGACAGGGTACTATGGCTACACCTTC

V: TRBV18
D: .
J: TRBJ2-1
size: .
CDR3: CASSPENEQFF
DNA: TGTGCCAGCTCACCAGAAAATGAGCAGTTCTTC

V: TRBV19
D: .
J: TRBJ1-1
size: few
CDR3: CASSWNMNTEAFF
DNA: TGTGCCAGTAGTTGGAATATGAACACTGAAGCTTTCTTT

V: TRBV6-5
D: TRBD2
J: TRBJ2-5
size: few
CDR3: CASSPAGGGETQYF
DNA: TGTGCCAGCAGCCCAGCGGGAGGGGGAGAGACCCAGTACTTC

V: TRBV19
D: .
J: TRBJ1-1
size: .
CDR3: CASSMGLLNTEAFF
DNA: TGTGCCAGTAGTATGGGTCTACTGAACACTGAAGCTTTCTTT

V: TRBV6-1
D: .
J: TRBJ1-1
size: .
CDR3: CASRTGGHRDEAFF
DNA: TGTGCCAGCAGGACGGGGGGCCATCGAGATGAAGCTTTCTTT

V: TRBV27
D: TRBD1
J: TRBJ1-1
size: .
CDR3: CASSLQGAKGVGAFF
DNA: TGTGCCAGCAGTCTCCAGGGGGCGAAGGGGGTGGGGGCTTTCTTT

V: TRBV2
D: .
J: TRBJ2-1
size: few
CDR3: CATPFGPGSGEQFF
DNA: TGTGCCACCCCCTTCGGTCCGGGTTCTGGGGAGCAGTTCTTC

V: TRBV5-1
D: TRBD1
J: TRBJ2-7
size: once
CDR3: CASSPGQLIAYEQYF
DNA: TGCGCCAGCAGCCCGGGACAGCTGATAGCCTACGAGCAGTACTTC

V: TRBV28
D: .
J: TRBJ2-3
size: .
CDR3: CASSLLIWVPLTDTQYF
DNA: TGTGCCAGCAGTTTATTGATTTGGGTTCCCCTCACAGATACGCAGTATTTT

V: TRBV4-1
D: .
J: TRBJ1-1
size: .
CDR3: CASSQAGGYTEAFF
DNA: TGCGCCAGCAGCCAAGCGGGAGGCTACACTGAAGCTTTCTTT

V: TRBV10-2
D: TRBD1
J: TRBJ1-5
size: .
CDR3: CASSARQGAQGNQPQHF
DNA: TGCGCCAGCAGTGCGAGACAGGGGGCGCAGGGCAATCAGCCCCAGCATTTT

V: TRBV5-8
D: .
J: TRBJ1-6
size: .
CDR3: CASSSGPIRNSPLHF
DNA: TGTGCCAGCAGCTCCGGCCCCATCAGAAATTCACCCCTCCACTTT

V: TRBV2
D: TRBD1
J: TRBJ1-1
size: once
CDR3: CASGRQGAAEAFF
DNA: TGTGCCAGCGGCCGGCAGGGGGCGGCTGAAGCTTTCTTT

V: TRBV6-6
D: TRBD1
J: TRBJ1-2
size: few
CDR3: CASSTATGGQGYTF
DNA: TGTGCCAGCAGTACGGCGACAGGGGGACAGGGCTACACCTTC

V: TRBV5-1
D: TRBD1
J: TRBJ2-7
size: .
CDR3: CASSPSPGQAYYEQYF
DNA: TGCGCCAGCAGCCCTTCCCCTGGACAGGCTTACTACGAGCAGTACTTC

V: TRBV5-1
D: TRBD1
J: TRBJ2-7
size: few
CDR3: CASRENTGTGFYEQYF
DNA: TGCGCCAGCAGAGAAAATACCGGGACAGGCTTCTACGAGCAGTACTTC

V: TRBV6-5
D: .
J: TRBJ2-7
size: .
CDR3: CASSSPGTYEQYF
DNA: TGTGCCAGCAGCTCACCGGGTACTTACGAGCAGTACTTC

V: TRBV9
D: TRBD2
J: TRBJ2-1
size: few
CDR3: CASGGRGREQFF
DNA: TGTGCCAGCGGCGGGAGAGGGCGTGAGCAGTTCTTC

V: TRBV7-9
D: TRBD1
J: TRBJ1-1
size: .
CDR3: CASSAGQGQNTEAFF
DNA: TGTGCCAGCAGCGCCGGACAGGGTCAGAACACTGAAGCTTTCTTT

V: TRBV11-2
D: .
J: TRBJ2-7
size: .
CDR3: CASSRPPTLYEQYF
DNA: TGTGCCAGCAGCCGACCCCCGACCCTCTACGAGCAGTACTTC

V: TRBV19
D: .
J: TRBJ1-1
size: .
CDR3: CASSFRFTEAFF
DNA: TGTGCCAGTAGTTTCAGGTTCACTGAAGCTTTCTTT

V: TRBV11-2
D: TRBD1
J: TRBJ1-1
size: .
CDR3: CASSAGGGGSEAFF
DNA: TGTGCCAGCAGTGCAGGGGGCGGGGGATCTGAAGCTTTCTTT

V: TRBV9
D: .
J: TRBJ2-3
size: .
CDR3: CASSVELGTDTQYF
DNA: TGTGCCAGCAGCGTAGAGCTGGGCACAGATACGCAGTATTTT

V: TRBV7-2
D: TRBD1
J: TRBJ1-5
size: .
CDR3: CTSSFPFGTAALHF
DNA: TGTACCAGCAGCTTTCCCTTTGGGACAGCTGCTTTGCATTTT

V: TRBV2
D: .
J: TRBJ2-7
size: .
CDR3: CASSVGSYEQYF
DNA: TGTGCCAGCAGTGTGGGGAGCTACGAGCAGTACTTC

V: TRBV30
D: .
J: TRBJ2-3
size: .
CDR3: CAWRISPGDTQYF
DNA: TGTGCCTGGAGAATCTCCCCGGGGGATACGCAGTATTTT

V: TRBV7-2
D: .
J: TRBJ2-7
size: .
CDR3: CASSLGQPSSYEQYF
DNA: TGTGCCAGCAGCTTAGGACAGCCCAGCTCCTACGAGCAGTACTTC

V: TRBV2
D: TRBD2
J: TRBJ2-1
size: .
CDR3: CASSDPSGDNEQFF
DNA: TGTGCCAGCAGTGACCCTAGCGGGGACAATGAGCAGTTCTTC

V: TRBV2
D: .
J: TRBJ2-7
size: .
CDR3: CASSPGWEEQYF
DNA: TGTGCCAGCAGCCCCGGTTGGGAGGAGCAGTACTTC

V: TRBV29-1
D: .
J: TRBJ2-3
size: .
CDR3: CSVEGGAIDTQYF
DNA: TGCAGCGTTGAGGGGGGGGCGATAGATACGCAGTATTTT

V: TRBV6-5
D: .
J: TRBJ1-1
size: .
CDR3: CASSYLGGLNTEAFF
DNA: TGTGCCAGCAGTTACCTCGGGGGCTTGAACACTGAAGCTTTCTTT